The present TCR beta chain was sequenced within a study of T cell responses to AZD1222 COVID-19 vaccine. On the study more broadly: Analyses pooled second doses at about 4 or about 12 weeks.

Study outcomes and limitations: Clonal diversity may have been underestimated, and the donors were mostly white British, with more females than males. Only 5 to 7 AZD1222 recipients tested seropositive at baseline.

With regard to this clone: The antigen is unknown.

V shed 3 bases and J 3 bases; nucleotides not matched to a gene: 4. Germline CDR1 reads SQVTM; CDR2 reads ANQGSEA. This CDR3 comprises 13 residues. Assay: immunoSEQ multiplex PCR; the TCRdb copy retains only in-frame clones and omits some. The sample records about 140,000 clones, 92% being singletons. V and J are TRBV29-1 and TRBJ2-7; 8 nucleotides line up with TRBD2. This sample comprised peripheral blood, obtained on day 0 of AZD1222 vaccination. The TCR sequence derives from an adult in good health. The CDR3 coding sequence is TGCAGCGTTGACGGGGGGGACTACTACGAGCAGTACTTC. This gives the protein CSVDGGDYYEQYF.